Each of the 13 T cell receptor beta chains below was sequenced from the same sample in a study of T-cell reconstitution after alpha-beta-depleted transplantation in children. General study findings and limits: At the one-year point after transplant, T-cell counts and TCRbeta diversity were found to come mostly from T cells that had been newly produced.

The antigens for these receptors are not known. The library targeted TCRbeta and was prepared with unique molecular identifiers. MiXCR, applied by TCRdb to the PCR reads, yields one record per CDR3 protein. The sample shows about 300,000 distinct CDR3 sequences, about 7.3% of them seen only once. The input for sequencing was peripheral blood, taken 360 days after TCRalphabeta/CD19-depleted stem cell transplant. The source is a female patient between 2 and 15 years old who had a stem cell transplant for Fanconi anemia, so the T cells may come from the graft donor.

This clonotype showed up many times. The rearrangement uses TRBV5-1 and TRBJ1-1; D is unresolved. Trimming left V 1 base short and J 6 bases short, with 10 bases between. This CDR3 spans 13 amino acids. Germline lookup yields CDR1 SGHRS and CDR2 YFSETQ. The CDR3 DNA sequence: TGCGCCAGCAGCTTGTGGGAGGGCTCTGAAGCTTTCTTT. Its translation: CASSLWEGSEAFF.

This chain joins TRBV7-9 and TRBJ1-1; D gene unclear. Germline V CDR1 and CDR2: SEHNR, FQNEAQ (reference sequence). Trimming stripped 1 base from V and 5 bases from J, with 8 bases between. The CDR3 totals 13 residues. The CDR3: CASSLVTVTEAFF. DNA for the CDR3: TGTGCCAGCAGCTTAGTAACGGTTACTGAAGCTTTCTTT.

This chain links TRBV18 with TRBJ2-3; 9 bases align to TRBD2. CDR3 length equals 16 residues. Germline V lookup: CDR1 KGHSH, CDR2 LQKENI. Trimming at V came to 2 bases and at J to 4 bases, leaving 7 bases not matched to a gene. CDR3 in DNA: TGTGCCAGCTCACCAGGGGTAGCGGGAGCGTCAGATACGCAGTATTTT. Protein product: CASSPGVAGASDTQYF.

This chain uses TRBV2 with TRBJ2-3, with 12 bases matching TRBD2. CDR3 length equals 15 residues. The V gene's germline CDR1 is SNHLY and CDR2 FYNNEI. J lost 4 bases, V lost 5 bases, and 4 bases had no gene match. DNA of the CDR3: TGTGCCAGCAGTACCCTAGCGGGAGGGGCAGATACGCAGTATTTT. Its protein product is CASSTLAGGADTQYF. Full variable domain (remainder filled in from reference TRBV2 and TRBJ2-3): EPEVTQTPSHQVTQMGQEVILRCVPISNHLYFYWYRQILGQKVEFLVSFYNNEISEKSEIFDDQFSVERPDGSNFTLKIRSTKLEDSAMYFCASSTLAGGADTQYFGPGTRLTVL.

This clonotype was picked up a small number of times. The chain employs TRBV18 and TRBJ2-3; D unresolved. The V and J ends lost 3 bases and 4 bases respectively, with 14 bases between them. Looked up from germline, CDR1 is KGHSH and CDR2 is LQKENI. CDR3 length: 15 residues. CDR3 residues: CASSPYRPGADTQYF. The CDR3 bases are TGTGCCAGCTCACCGTATCGGCCAGGAGCAGATACGCAGTATTTT.

The chain carries TRBV5-1 and TRBJ1-2; the match to TRBD1 covers 8 bases. The CDR3 runs 14 residues. Germline CDR1 is SGHRS and CDR2 is YFSETQ. J lost 7 bases, V lost 0 bases, and 5 bases had no gene match. In DNA, the CDR3 is TGCGCCAGCAGCTTGGCCTCGGACAGGGTTGGCTACACCTTC. Amino acids: CASSLASDRVGYTF.

This clonotype appeared many times. The chain employs TRBV29-1 and TRBJ2-5; 11 nucleotides agree with TRBD1. CDR1 is SQVTM, CDR2 ANQGSEA, per germline. V lost 2 bases, J lost 4 bases, and 9 bases stayed unmatched. The CDR3 has 16 residues. CDR3 sequence reads: CSVEKGTGGLGETQYF. In DNA form, the CDR3 reads TGCAGCGTTGAAAAGGGGACAGGGGGTTTGGGAGAGACCCAGTACTTC.

This clonotype was detected ten times or more. The chain has TRBV15 and TRBJ2-1, with 9 bases identical to TRBD2. The CDR3 is made up of 15 amino acids. CDR1 and CDR2 (germline): LNHNV, YYDKDF (reference sequence). Unmatched junction bases numbered 2, after V lost 3 bases and J lost 2 bases. The CDR3 protein is CATSSSGGAYNEQFF. CDR3 sequence (DNA): TGTGCCACCAGCAGTAGCGGGGGCGCCTACAATGAGCAGTTCTTC.

CDR3 in amino acids: CASSLSGGGPIHGYTF. The DNA for the CDR3 is TGTGCCAGCAGCTTATCTGGGGGGGGCCCTATACATGGCTACACCTTC. The genes are TRBV7-9 and TRBJ1-2; D perhaps matches TRBD1 (6 bases). Looked up from germline, CDR1 is SEHNR and CDR2 is FQNEAQ (reference sequence). The CDR3 has 16 amino acids. Trimming cost V 2 bases and J 6 bases, with 19 bases left between them.

This clonotype was counted at least ten times. This rearrangement joins TRBV20-1 to TRBJ2-7; 10 positions match TRBD1. This CDR3 is 14 amino acids long. The V segment lost 5 bases and the J segment 3 bases; nucleotides outside the gene matches: 7. Germline CDR1 is DFQATT and CDR2 is SNEGSKA (reference sequence). The CDR3 is CSAQGDRGVYEQYF. DNA for the CDR3: TGCAGTGCTCAAGGGGACAGGGGTGTCTACGAGCAGTACTTC.

This clonotype was counted many times. The V call is TRBV7-2, the J call TRBJ1-3; D unclear. V shed 4 bases and J shed 5 bases, with 9 bases lying between them. CDR1 and CDR2 (germline): SGHTA, FQGNSA. CDR3 length equals 13 residues. The DNA of the CDR3 is TGTGCCAGCAGCTCTTCGGATCGAAACACCATATATTTT. Protein: CASSSSDRNTIYF. The full variable domain, with the rest looked up from reference TRBV7-2 and TRBJ1-3, is GAGVSQSPSNKVTEKGKDVELRCDPISGHTALYWYRQSLGQGLEFLIYFQGNSAPDKSGLPSDRFSAERTGGSVSTLTIQRTQQEDSAVYLCASSSSDRNTIYFGEGSWLTVV.

This clonotype was picked up many times. This chain connects TRBV21-1 to TRBJ1-2. TRBV21-1 is tagged as a pseudogene. CDR3 length equals 17 residues. In DNA form, the CDR3 reads TGTGCCAGCAGCAAAGAGCGGGGGGTACTACGGGGCTATGGCTACACCTTC. Translated, it gives CASSKERGVLRGYGYTF.

V gene TRBV19 combines with J gene TRBJ2-1; perhaps TRBD1 as D (6 bases). The V gene lost 7 bases and the J gene lost 4 bases, with 17 bases spanning the gap. Germline values: CDR1 LNHDA, CDR2 SQIVND (reference sequence). The CDR3 is 15 residues long. CDR3 sequence reads: CASTPRGHAYNEQFF. In nucleotides, the CDR3 is TGTGCCAGTACCCCACGGGGACATGCATACAATGAGCAGTTCTTC.